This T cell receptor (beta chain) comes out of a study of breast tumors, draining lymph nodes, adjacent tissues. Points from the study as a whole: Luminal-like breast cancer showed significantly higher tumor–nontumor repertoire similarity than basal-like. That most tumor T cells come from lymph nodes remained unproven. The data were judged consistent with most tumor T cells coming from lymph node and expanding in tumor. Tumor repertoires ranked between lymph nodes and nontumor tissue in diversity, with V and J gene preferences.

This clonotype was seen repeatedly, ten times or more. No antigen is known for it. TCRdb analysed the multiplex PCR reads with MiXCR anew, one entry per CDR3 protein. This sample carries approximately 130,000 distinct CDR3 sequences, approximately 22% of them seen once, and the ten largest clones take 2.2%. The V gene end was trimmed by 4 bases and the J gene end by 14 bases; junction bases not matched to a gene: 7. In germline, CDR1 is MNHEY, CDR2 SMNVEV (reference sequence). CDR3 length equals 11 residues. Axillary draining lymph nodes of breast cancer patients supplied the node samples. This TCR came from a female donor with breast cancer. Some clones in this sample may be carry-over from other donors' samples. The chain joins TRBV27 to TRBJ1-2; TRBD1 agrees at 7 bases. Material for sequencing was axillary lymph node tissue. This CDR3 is CASSSEGAGTF. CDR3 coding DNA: TGTGCCAGCAGTTCAGAGGGGGCTGGTACCTTC.